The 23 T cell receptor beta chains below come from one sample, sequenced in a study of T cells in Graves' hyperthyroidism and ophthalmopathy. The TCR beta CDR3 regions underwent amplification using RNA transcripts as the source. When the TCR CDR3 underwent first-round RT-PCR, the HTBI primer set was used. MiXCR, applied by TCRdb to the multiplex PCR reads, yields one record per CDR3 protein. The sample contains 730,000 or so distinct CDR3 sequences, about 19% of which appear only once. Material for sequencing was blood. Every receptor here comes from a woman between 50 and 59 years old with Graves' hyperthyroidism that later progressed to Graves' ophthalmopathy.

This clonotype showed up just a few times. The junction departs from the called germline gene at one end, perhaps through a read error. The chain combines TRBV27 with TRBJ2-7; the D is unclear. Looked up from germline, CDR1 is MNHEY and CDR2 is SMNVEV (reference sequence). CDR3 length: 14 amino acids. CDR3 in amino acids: CASSPLTGSFEQYF. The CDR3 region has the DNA TGTGCCAGCAGTCCTCTAACTGGCTCCTTCGAGCAGTACTTC.

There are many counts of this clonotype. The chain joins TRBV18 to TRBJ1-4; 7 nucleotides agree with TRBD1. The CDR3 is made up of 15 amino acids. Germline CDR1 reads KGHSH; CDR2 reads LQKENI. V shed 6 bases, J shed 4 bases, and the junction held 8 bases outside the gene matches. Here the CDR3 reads CASSSTGTLNEKLFF. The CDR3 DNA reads TGTGCCAGCTCGTCGACAGGGACCCTTAATGAAAAACTGTTTTTT.

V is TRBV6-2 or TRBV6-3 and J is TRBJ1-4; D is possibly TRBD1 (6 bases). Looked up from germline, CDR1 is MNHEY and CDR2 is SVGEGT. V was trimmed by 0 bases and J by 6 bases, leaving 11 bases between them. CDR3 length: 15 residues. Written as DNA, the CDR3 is TGTGCCAGCAGTTACTCCGGGGGCTTGGATGAAAAACTGTTTTTT. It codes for CASSYSGGLDEKLFF.

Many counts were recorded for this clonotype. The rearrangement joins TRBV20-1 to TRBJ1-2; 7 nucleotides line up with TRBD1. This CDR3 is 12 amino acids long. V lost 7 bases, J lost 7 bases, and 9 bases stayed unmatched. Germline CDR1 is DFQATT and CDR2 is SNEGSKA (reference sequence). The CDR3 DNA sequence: TGCAGTGGTGGACAGGTTTCTCTTGGCTACACCTTC. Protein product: CSGGQVSLGYTF.

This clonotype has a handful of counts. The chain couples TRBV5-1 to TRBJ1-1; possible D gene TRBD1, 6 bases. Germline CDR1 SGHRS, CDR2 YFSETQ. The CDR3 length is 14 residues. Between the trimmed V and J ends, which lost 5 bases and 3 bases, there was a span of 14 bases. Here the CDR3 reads CASRGGGEDTEAFF. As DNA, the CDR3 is TGCGCCAGCAGAGGTGGGGGCGAGGACACTGAAGCTTTCTTT.

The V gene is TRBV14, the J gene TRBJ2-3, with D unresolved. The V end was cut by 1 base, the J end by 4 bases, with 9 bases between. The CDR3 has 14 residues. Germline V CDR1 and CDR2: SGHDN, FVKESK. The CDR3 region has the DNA TGTGCCAGCAGCCAAGGAGGTAGCCCAGATACGCAGTATTTT. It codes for CASSQGGSPDTQYF.

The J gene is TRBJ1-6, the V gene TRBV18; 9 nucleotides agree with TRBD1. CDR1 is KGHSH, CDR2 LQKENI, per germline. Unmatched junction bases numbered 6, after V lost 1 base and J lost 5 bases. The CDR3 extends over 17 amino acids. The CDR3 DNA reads TGTGCCAGCTCACCACGTATACAGGGGGCAGATAATTCACCCCTCCACTTT. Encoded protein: CASSPRIQGADNSPLHF.

The CDR3 sequence is CASRTGMIPYEQYF. CDR3 nucleotides: TGTGCCAGTAGAACAGGGATGATTCCCTACGAGCAGTACTTC. The chain has TRBV19 and TRBJ2-7; perhaps TRBD1 as D (6 bases). The V end was cut by 6 bases, the J end by 2 bases, with 14 bases between. Per the germline V gene, CDR1 is LNHDA and CDR2 is SQIVND (reference sequence). The CDR3 extends over 14 amino acids.

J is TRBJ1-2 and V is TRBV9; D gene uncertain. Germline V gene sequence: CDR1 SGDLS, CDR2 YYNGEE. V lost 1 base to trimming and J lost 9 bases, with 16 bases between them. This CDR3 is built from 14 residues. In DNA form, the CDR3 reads TGTGCCAGCAGCGTAAGTCCTACCAAGGAAAGCTACACCTTC. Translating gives CASSVSPTKESYTF. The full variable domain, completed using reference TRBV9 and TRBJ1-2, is DSGVTQTPKHLITATGQRVTLRCSPRSGDLSVYWYQQSLDQGLQFLIQYYNGEERAKGNILERFSAQQFPDLHSELNLSSLELGDSALYFCASSVSPTKESYTFGSGTRLTVV.

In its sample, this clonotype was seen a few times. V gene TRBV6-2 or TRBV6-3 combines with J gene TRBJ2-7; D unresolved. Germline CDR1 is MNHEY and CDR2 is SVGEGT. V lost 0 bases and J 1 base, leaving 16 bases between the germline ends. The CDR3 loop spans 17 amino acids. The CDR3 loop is CASSYSGDTPQSYEQYF. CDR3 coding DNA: TGTGCCAGCAGTTACTCGGGTGACACTCCTCAATCCTACGAGCAGTACTTC.

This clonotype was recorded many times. The CDR3 DNA reads as TGTGCCAGCAGTTCGCGGGACAAGGGTTACAATGAGCAGTTCTTC. Amino acid sequence: CASSSRDKGYNEQFF. The chain has TRBV7-9 and TRBJ2-1; the D call may be TRBD1 or TRBD2 (6 bases each). V gave up 6 bases and J gave up 4 bases, with 16 bases separating them. CDR1 and CDR2 (germline): SEHNR, FQNEAQ (reference sequence). There are 15 residues in the CDR3.

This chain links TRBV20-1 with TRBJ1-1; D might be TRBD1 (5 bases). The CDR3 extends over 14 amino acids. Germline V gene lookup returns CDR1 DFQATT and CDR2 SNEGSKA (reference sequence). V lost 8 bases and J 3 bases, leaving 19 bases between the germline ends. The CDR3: CSPDSWDGDTEAFF. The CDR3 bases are TGCAGTCCAGACAGTTGGGATGGGGACACTGAAGCTTTCTTT.

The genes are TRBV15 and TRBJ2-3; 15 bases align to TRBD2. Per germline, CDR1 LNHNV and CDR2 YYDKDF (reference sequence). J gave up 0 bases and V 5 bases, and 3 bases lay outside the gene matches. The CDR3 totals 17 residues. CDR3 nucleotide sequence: TGTGCCACCAGCTGGACTAGCGGGGGGGCTAGCACAGATACGCAGTATTTT. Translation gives CATSWTSGGASTDTQYF.

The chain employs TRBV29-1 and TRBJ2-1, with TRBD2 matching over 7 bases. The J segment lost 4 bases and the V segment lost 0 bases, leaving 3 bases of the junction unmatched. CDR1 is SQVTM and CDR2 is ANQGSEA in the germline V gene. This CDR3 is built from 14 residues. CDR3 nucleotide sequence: TGCAGCGTTGAAGAGGGAGGGCTTTACAATGAGCAGTTCTTC. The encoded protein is CSVEEGGLYNEQFF.

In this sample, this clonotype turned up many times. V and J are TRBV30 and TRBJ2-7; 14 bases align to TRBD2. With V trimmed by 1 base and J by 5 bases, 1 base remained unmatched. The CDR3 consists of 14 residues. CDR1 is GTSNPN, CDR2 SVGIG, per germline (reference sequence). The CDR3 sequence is CAWSETSGGDEQYF. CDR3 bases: TGTGCCTGGAGTGAGACTAGCGGGGGGGACGAGCAGTACTTC.

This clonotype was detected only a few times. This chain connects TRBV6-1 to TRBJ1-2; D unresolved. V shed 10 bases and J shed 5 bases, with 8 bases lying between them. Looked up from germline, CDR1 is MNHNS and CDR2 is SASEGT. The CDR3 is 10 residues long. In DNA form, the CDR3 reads TGTGCCACCCATGATTATGGCTACACCTTC. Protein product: CATHDYGYTF.

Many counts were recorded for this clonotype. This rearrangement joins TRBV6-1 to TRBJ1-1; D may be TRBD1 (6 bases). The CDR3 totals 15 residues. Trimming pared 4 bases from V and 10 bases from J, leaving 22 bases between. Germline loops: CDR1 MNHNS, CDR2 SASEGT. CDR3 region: CASSGTRGKESLAFF. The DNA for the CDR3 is TGTGCCAGCAGTGGGACCAGGGGCAAGGAAAGTTTAGCTTTCTTT.

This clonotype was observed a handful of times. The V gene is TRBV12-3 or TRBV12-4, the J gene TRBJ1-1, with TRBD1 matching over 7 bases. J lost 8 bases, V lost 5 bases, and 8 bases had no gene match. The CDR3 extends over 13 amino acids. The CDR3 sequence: CASSIRRDSEAFF. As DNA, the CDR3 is TGTGCCAGCAGTATTCGAAGGGACAGCGAAGCTTTCTTT.

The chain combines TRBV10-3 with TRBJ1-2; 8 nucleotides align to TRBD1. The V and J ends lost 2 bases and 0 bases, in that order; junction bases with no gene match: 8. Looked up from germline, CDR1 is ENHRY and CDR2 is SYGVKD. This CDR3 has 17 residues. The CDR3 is CAISERDRPGANYGYTF. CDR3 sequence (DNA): TGTGCCATCAGTGAGAGGGACAGGCCTGGGGCTAACTATGGCTACACCTTC.

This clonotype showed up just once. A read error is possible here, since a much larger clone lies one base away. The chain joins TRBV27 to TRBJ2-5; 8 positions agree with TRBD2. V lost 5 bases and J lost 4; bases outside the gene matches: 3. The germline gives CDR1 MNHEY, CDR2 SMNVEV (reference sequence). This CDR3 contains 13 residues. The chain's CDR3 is CASSATSVETQYF. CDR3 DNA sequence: TGTGCCAGCAGTGCGACTAGCGTAGAGACCCAGTACTTC.

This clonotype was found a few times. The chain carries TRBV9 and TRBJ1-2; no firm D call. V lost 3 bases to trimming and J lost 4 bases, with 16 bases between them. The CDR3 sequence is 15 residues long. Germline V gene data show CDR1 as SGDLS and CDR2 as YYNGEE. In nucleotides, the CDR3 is TGTGCCAGCAGCGAGGCTCTAGACGGCCTCTATGGCTACACCTTC. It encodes CASSEALDGLYGYTF.

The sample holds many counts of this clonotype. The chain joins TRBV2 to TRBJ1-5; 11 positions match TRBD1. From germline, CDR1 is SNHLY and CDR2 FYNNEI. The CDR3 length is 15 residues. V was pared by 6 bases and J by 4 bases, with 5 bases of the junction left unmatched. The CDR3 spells CASSGQGAFNQPQHF. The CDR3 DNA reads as TGTGCCAGCAGCGGACAGGGGGCGTTTAATCAGCCCCAGCATTTT.

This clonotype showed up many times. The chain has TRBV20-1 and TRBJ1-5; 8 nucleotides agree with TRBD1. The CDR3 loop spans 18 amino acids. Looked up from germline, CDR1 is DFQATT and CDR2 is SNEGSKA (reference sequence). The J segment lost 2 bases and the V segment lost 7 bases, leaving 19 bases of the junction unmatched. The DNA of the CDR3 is TGCAGTGTTTGGGCAGGGGGCGGTTCTTCGGGGGGCAATCAGCCCCAGCATTTT. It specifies CSVWAGGGSSGGNQPQHF.